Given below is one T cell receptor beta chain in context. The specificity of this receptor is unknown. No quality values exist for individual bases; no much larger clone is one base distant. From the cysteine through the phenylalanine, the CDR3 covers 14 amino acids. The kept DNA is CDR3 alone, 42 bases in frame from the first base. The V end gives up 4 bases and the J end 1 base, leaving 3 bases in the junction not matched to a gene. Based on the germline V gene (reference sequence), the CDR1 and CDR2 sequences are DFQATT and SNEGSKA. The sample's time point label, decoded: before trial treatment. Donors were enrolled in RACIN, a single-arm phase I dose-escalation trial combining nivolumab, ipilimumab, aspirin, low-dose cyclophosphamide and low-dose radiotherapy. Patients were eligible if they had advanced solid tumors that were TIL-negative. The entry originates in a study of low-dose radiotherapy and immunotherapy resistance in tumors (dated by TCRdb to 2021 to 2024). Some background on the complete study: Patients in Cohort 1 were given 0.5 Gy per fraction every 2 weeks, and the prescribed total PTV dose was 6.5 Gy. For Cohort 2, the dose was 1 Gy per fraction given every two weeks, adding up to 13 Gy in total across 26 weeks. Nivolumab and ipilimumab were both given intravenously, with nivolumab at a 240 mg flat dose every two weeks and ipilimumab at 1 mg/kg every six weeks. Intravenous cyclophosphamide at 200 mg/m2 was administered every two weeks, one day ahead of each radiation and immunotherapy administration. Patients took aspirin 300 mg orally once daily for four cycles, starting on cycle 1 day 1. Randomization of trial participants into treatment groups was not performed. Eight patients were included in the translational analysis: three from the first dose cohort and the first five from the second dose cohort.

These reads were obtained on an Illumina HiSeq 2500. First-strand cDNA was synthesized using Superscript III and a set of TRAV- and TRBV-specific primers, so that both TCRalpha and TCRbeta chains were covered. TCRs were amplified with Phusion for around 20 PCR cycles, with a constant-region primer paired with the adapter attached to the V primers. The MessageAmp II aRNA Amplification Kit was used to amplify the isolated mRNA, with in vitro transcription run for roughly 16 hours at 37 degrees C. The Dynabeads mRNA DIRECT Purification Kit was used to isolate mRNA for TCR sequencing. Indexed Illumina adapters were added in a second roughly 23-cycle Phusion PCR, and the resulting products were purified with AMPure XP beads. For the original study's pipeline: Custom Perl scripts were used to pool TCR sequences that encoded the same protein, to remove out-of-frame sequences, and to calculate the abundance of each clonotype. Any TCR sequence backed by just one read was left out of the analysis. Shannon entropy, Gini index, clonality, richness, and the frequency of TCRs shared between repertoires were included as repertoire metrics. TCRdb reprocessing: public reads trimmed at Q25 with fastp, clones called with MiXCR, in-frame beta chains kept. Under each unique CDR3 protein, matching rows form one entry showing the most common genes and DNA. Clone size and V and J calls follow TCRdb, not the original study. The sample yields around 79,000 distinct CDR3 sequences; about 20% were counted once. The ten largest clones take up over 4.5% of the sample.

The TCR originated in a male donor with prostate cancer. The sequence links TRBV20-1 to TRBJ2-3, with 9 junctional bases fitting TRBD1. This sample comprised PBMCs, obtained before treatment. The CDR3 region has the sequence CSANRGLGTDTQYF. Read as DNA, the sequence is TGCAGTGCTAACAGGGGGCTTGGCACAGATACGCAGTATTTT.